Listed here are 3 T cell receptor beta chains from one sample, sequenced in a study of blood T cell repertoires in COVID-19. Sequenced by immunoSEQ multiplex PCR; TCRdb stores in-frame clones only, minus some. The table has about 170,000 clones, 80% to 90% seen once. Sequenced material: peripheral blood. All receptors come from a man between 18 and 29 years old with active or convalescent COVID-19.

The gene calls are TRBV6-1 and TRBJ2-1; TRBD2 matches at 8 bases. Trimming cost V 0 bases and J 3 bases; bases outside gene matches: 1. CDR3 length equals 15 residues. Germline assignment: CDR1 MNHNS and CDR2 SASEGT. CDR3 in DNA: TGTGCCAGCAGTGAAGCAGCGGGAGTCTACAATGAGCAGTTCTTC. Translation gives CASSEAAGVYNEQFF.

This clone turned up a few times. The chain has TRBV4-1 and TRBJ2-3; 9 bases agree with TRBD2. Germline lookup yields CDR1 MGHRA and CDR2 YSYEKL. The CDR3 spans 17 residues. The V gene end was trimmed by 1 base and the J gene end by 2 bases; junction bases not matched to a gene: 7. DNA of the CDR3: TGCGCCAGCAGCCAAGGTGGTCTAGCGGGGACCACAGATACGCAGTATTTT. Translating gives CASSQGGLAGTTDTQYF.

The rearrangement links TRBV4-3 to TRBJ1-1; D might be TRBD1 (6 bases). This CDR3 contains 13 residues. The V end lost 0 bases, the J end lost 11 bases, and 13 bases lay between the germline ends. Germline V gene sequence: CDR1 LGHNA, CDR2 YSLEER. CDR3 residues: CASSQDRAGAAFF. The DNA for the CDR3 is TGCGCCAGCAGCCAAGATCGGGCGGGGGCGGCTTTCTTT.